This T cell receptor beta chain was sequenced in a study of T cells in Graves' hyperthyroidism and ophthalmopathy. This clonotype showed up just a few times. What was amplified from RNA transcripts were TCR beta CDR3 regions. HTBI primers were the set used in a first-round RT-PCR of the TCR CDR3. TCRdb itself ran the multiplex PCR reads through MiXCR, one entry per CDR3 protein. The table lists around 500,000 distinct CDR3 sequences, about 14% of them singletons, with around 14% in the top ten. This CDR3 is 12 amino acids long. The V gene lost 1 base and the J gene lost 14 bases, with 9 bases spanning the gap. Per the germline V gene, CDR1 is SEHNR and CDR2 is FQNEAQ (reference sequence).

The sample consisted of blood. V usage is TRBV7-9 and J usage is TRBJ1-6; the D gene is possibly TRBD1 (5 bases). This TCR came from a woman in her forties with Graves' hyperthyroidism. Here the CDR3 reads CASSLEGSSLHF. The CDR3 DNA sequence: TGTGCCAGCAGCTTAGAGGGGTCATCCCTCCACTTT.